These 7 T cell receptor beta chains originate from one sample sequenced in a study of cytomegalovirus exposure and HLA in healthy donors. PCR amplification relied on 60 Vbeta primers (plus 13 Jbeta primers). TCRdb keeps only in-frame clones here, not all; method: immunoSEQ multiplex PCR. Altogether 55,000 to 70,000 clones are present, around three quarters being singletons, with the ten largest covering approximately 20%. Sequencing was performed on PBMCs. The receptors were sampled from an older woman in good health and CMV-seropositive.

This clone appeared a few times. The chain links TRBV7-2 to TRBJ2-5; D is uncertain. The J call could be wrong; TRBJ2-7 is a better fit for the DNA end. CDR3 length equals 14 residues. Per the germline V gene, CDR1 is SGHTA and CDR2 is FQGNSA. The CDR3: CASSLGDWVDEQYF. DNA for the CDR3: TGTGCCAGCAGCTTAGGTGACTGGGTCGACGAGCAGTACTTC.

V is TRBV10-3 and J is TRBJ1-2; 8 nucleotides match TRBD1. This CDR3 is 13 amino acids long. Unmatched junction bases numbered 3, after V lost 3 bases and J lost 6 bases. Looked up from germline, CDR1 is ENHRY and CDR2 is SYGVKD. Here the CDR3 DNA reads TGTGCCATCAGTGATTTGACAGGGGATGGCTACACCTTC. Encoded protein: CAISDLTGDGYTF.

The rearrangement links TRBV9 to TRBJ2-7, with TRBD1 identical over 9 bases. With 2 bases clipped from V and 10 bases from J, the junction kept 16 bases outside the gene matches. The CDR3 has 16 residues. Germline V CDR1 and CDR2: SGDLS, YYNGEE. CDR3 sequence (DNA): TGTGCCAGCAGCGTGACGAACACACCGGGACAGGGAATCCAGTACTTC. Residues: CASSVTNTPGQGIQYF.

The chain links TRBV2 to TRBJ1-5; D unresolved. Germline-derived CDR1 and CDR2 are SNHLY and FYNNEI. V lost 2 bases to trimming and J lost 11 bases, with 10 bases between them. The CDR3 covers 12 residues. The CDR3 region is CASSEMGRAQHF. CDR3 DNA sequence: TGTGCCAGCAGTGAAATGGGGAGGGCCCAGCATTTT.

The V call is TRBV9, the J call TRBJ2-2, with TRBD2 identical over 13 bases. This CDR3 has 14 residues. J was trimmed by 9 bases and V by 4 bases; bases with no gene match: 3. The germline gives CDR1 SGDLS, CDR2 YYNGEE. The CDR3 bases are TGTGCCAGCAGCTTGGGACTAGCGGGGAGGGAGCTGTTTTTT. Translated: CASSLGLAGRELFF.

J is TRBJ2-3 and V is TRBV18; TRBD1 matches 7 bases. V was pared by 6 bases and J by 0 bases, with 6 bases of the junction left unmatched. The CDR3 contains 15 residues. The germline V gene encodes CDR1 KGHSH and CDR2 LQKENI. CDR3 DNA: TGTGCCAGCTCCGCCGGGACAGCTAGCACAGATACGCAGTATTTT. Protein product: CASSAGTASTDTQYF.

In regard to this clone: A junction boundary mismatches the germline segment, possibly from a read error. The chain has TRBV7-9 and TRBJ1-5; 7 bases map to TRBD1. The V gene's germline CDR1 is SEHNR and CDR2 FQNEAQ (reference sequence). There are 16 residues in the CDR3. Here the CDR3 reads CSSSLWVAGGNQPQHF. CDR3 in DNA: TGTTCCAGCAGCTTATGGGTGGCAGGGGGGAATCAGCCCCAGCATTTT.